This T cell receptor beta chain was sequenced for a study of beta chain features in type 1 diabetes. CDR1 is MNHNY and CDR2 is SVGAGI in the germline V gene (reference sequence). V dropped 7 bases and J dropped 10; count of bases not matched to a gene: 7. The CDR3 is 13 residues long. The sequenced template was cDNA made from the entire isolated RNA. Repertoires were generated with immunoSEQ multiplex PCR, while TCRdb's copy carries only in-frame clones and drops some. This repertoire shows roughly 300,000 clones, 12% to 15% found once; its top ten account for 6.7%. This clone has at least ten counts.

This TCR derives from a man aged 25 to 40 in good health. Sequenced input: central memory CD4+ T cells from blood. The rearrangement uses TRBV6-6 and TRBJ1-6; 7 bases match TRBD1. CDR3 bases: TGTGCCAGCACCTCGGGGACAGACTCACCCCTCCACTTT. Translating gives CASTSGTDSPLHF.